The table lists the clone carrying this T cell receptor beta chain with many counts. Its cognate antigen is unknown. Stated time point: persistent/refractory GD, antithyroid drugs over 5 years with positive TRAb. The TCR library was prepared using RNA isolated from PBMCs. Patients all came to the study from an endocrinology department in Xi'an, China. The data were taken from a study of regulatory T cells in long-lasting Graves disease. Study details: Persistent cases were those of Graves' disease that involved over 5 years of antithyroid drugs with positive TSH receptor antibodies.

Unmatched junction bases numbered 13, after V lost 6 bases and J lost 5 bases. Germline V gene lookup returns CDR1 SNHLY and CDR2 FYNNEI. CDR3 length equals 16 residues. Construction of TCR beta libraries relied on iRepertoire HTBI primers and on Arm-PCR targeting CDR3 regions. TCRdb used MiXCR to reprocess the multiplex PCR reads, holding one entry per CDR3 protein. In the table there are hundreds of thousands of distinct CDR3 sequences, roughly 20% of which are singletons. Study-level results: Lower TCR diversity characterized persistent Graves' patients relative to newly diagnosed patients. Favored usage of TRBV28, TRBJ1-2 and TRBJ2-5 was recorded in persistent disease.

The sequencing here drew on peripheral blood mononuclear cells (PBMCs), taken when the disease was refractory, from a patient treated with antithyroid drugs. This receptor was taken from a female donor with Graves disease. The V and J genes are TRBV2 and TRBJ2-7; 10 bases fit TRBD2. This CDR3 is CASSKLAGLAEDEQYF. In DNA form, the CDR3 reads TGTGCCAGCAGCAAGCTGGCCGGACTAGCGGAGGACGAGCAGTACTTC.